The 14 T cell receptor beta chains presented below share a single source sample, sequenced in a study of T cells after yellow fever vaccination. Using its own MiXCR run on the 5' RACE reads, TCRdb lists one record per CDR3 protein. The repertoire consists of around 310,000 distinct CDR3 sequences, with around 4.1% occurring once and the leading ten covering about 24%. The specimen was PBMCs, collected 5 days after the yellow fever booster vaccination. The origin of the receptors is a man aged 18 to 29 who received the YFV17D yellow fever vaccine.

This clonotype was observed many times. The chain has TRBV6-6 and TRBJ1-2; 9 nucleotides align to TRBD1. Trimming removed 4 bases from V and 0 bases from J; junction bases left unmatched: 12. The CDR3 runs to 18 residues. Germline CDR1 MNHNY, CDR2 SVGAGI (reference sequence). CDR3 coding DNA: TGTGCCAGCAGTTCGATGCTGGACAGGGGACGAACTAACTATGGCTACACCTTC. This gives the protein CASSSMLDRGRTNYGYTF.

This clonotype was seen a handful of times. V gene TRBV7-3 combines with J gene TRBJ1-6; D may be TRBD1 (5 bases). Germline assignment: CDR1 SGHTA and CDR2 FQGTGA. Trimming took 2 bases from V and 7 from J, leaving 15 bases between them. There are 16 residues in the CDR3. CDR3 sequence (DNA): TGTGCCAGCAGCTTACGGGGCCATTCGTTGAATTCACCCCTCCACTTT. Its protein product is CASSLRGHSLNSPLHF. Filled out from reference TRBV7-3 and TRBJ1-6, the complete variable domain reads GAGVSQTPSNKVTEKGKYVELRCDPISGHTALYWYRQSLGQGPEFLIYFQGTGAADDSGLPNDRFFAVRPEGSVSTLKIQRTERGDSAVYLCASSLRGHSLNSPLHFGNGTRLTVT.

The chain uses TRBV7-9 and TRBJ2-3, with 8 bases matching TRBD2. Per germline, CDR1 SEHNR and CDR2 FQNEAQ (reference sequence). V lost 1 base to trimming and J lost 1 base; unmatched junction nucleotides: 4. The CDR3 sequence is 16 residues long. The CDR3: CASSLVLRGGTDTQYF. The CDR3 region has the DNA TGTGCCAGCAGCTTAGTTCTGCGGGGGGGCACAGATACGCAGTATTTT. The full variable domain, with the rest looked up from reference TRBV7-9 and TRBJ2-3, is DTGVSQNPRHKITKRGQNVTFRCDPISEHNRLYWYRQTLGQGPEFLTYFQNEAQLEKSRLLSDRFSAERPKGSFSTLEIQRTEQGDSAMYLCASSLVLRGGTDTQYFGPGTRLTVL.

The table lists this clonotype with a few counts. The V gene is TRBV12-3 or TRBV12-4, the J gene TRBJ1-6, with 7 bases that match TRBD1. J was trimmed by 5 bases and V by 6 bases; bases with no gene match: 4. The CDR3 spans 14 residues. DNA of the CDR3: TGTGCCAGCAGACAGGGGTGGAATAATTCACCCCTCCACTTT. Protein product: CASRQGWNNSPLHF.

The chain joins TRBV7-6 to TRBJ1-4; possibly TRBD1 for D (6 bases). V was cut by 10 bases and J by 5 bases, with 11 bases left in between. The CDR3 has 12 residues. CDR1 is SGHVS and CDR2 is FNYEAQ in the germline V gene. Here the CDR3 DNA reads TGTGCCACCAGGGGCTTGAATGAAAAACTGTTTTTT. Protein sequence: CATRGLNEKLFF. The full variable domain, in which reference TRBV7-6 and TRBJ1-4 provide the parts outside the CDR3, is GAGVSQSPRYKVTKRGQDVALRCDPISGHVSLYWYRQALGQGPEFLTYFNYEAQQDKSGLPNDRFSAERPEGSISTLTIQRTEQRDSAMYRCATRGLNEKLFFGSGTQLSVL.

This chain uses TRBV20-1 with TRBJ2-5; D not certain. Between the trimmed V and J ends, which lost 5 bases and 0 bases, there was a span of 10 bases. Germline-derived CDR1 and CDR2 are DFQATT and SNEGSKA (reference sequence). CDR3 length: 13 amino acids. CDR3 sequence: CSAPAVYQETQYF. DNA for the CDR3: TGCAGTGCTCCCGCGGTGTACCAAGAGACCCAGTACTTC.

This clonotype turned up a few times. The chain links TRBV6-6 to TRBJ1-1; D is possibly TRBD1 (5 bases). V dropped 6 bases and J dropped 1 base, with 9 bases sitting between them. The germline V gene encodes CDR1 MNHNY and CDR2 SVGAGI (reference sequence). The CDR3 length is 13 residues. The CDR3 loop reads CASRGDSNTEAFF. The CDR3 DNA reads as TGTGCCAGCAGGGGGGATTCGAACACTGAAGCTTTCTTT.

In this sample, this clonotype turned up many times. The chain combines TRBV24-1 with TRBJ2-3; D might be TRBD2 (5 bases). The length of the CDR3 is 11 residues. The germline V and J ends were trimmed by 5 bases and 6 bases, with 5 bases remaining between them. CDR1 and CDR2 (germline): KGHDR, SFDVKD. In nucleotides, the CDR3 is TGTGCCACCAGTGGAGGGGATACGCAGTATTTT. It specifies CATSGGDTQYF.

There are many counts of this clonotype. The CDR3 sequence: CASTPVGAAQETQYF. As DNA, the CDR3 is TGTGCCAGCACCCCGGTTGGGGCAGCTCAAGAGACCCAGTACTTC. The V gene is TRBV28, the J gene TRBJ2-5, with D tentatively TRBD1 (5 bases). Germline assignment: CDR1 MDHEN and CDR2 SYDVKM. V lost 7 bases and J lost 2, with 17 bases in between. This CDR3 is 15 amino acids long.

There are many counts of this clonotype. V is TRBV7-9 and J is TRBJ1-6; D is ambiguous. The CDR3 runs to 16 residues. The V end lost 5 bases, the J end lost 13 bases, and 24 bases lay between the germline ends. Per the germline V gene, CDR1 is SEHNR and CDR2 is FQNEAQ (reference sequence). CDR3: CASSPLGRSTGPPLHF. The CDR3 nucleotides are TGTGCCAGCAGCCCCTTAGGACGGAGCACGGGCCCGCCCCTCCACTTT. The variable domain in full, completed from reference TRBV7-9 and TRBJ1-6, reads DTGVSQNPRHKITKRGQNVTFRCDPISEHNRLYWYRQTLGQGPEFLTYFQNEAQLEKSRLLSDRFSAERPKGSFSTLEIQRTEQGDSAMYLCASSPLGRSTGPPLHFGNGTRLTVT.

The sample holds many counts of this clonotype. The chain is built from TRBV3-1 and TRBJ2-5, with a weak D call TRBD2 (6 bases). V was shortened by 4 bases and J by 2 bases, with 11 bases between the two germline ends. CDR1 and CDR2 from the germline V gene are LGHDT and YNNKEL (reference sequence). The CDR3 consists of 14 residues. CDR3: CASSRLEGQETQYF. The CDR3 region has the DNA TGTGCCAGCAGCCGACTAGAGGGACAAGAGACCCAGTACTTC.

This clonotype was recorded at least ten times. Here the CDR3 reads CASSSQSNSPLHF. The CDR3 DNA reads as TGCGCCAGCAGCTCTCAGTCCAATTCACCCCTCCACTTT. This sequence joins TRBV5-1 and TRBJ1-6; unclear D gene. There are 13 residues in the CDR3. Germline V gene data show CDR1 as SGHRS and CDR2 as YFSETQ. The V and J ends lost 3 bases and 7 bases respectively, with 8 bases between them.

This clonotype was detected many times. The chain is built from TRBV4-2 and TRBJ2-1; 10 nucleotides align to TRBD2. The CDR3 has 15 residues. J was trimmed by 5 bases and V by 1 base; bases with no gene match: 2. From germline, CDR1 is LGHNA and CDR2 YNFKEQ. In DNA, the CDR3 is TGTGCCAGCAGCCAAGTAGCGGGGGGCAACAATGAGCAGTTCTTC. It specifies CASSQVAGGNNEQFF.

This clonotype was seen many times. The V call is TRBV5-1, the J call TRBJ1-3; 9 bases align to TRBD1. The CDR3 extends over 16 amino acids. CDR1 and CDR2 from the germline V gene are SGHRS and YFSETQ. The V segment lost 0 bases and the J segment 4 bases; nucleotides outside the gene matches: 5. Here the CDR3 DNA reads TGCGCCAGCAGCTTGGCCGGGACAGGGACGGGAAACACCATATATTTT. This codes for CASSLAGTGTGNTIYF. The variable domain in full, completed from reference TRBV5-1 and TRBJ1-3, reads KAGVTQTPRYLIKTRGQQVTLSCSPISGHRSVSWYQQTPGQGLQFLFEYFSETQRNKGNFPGRFSGRQFSNSRSEMNVSTLELGDSALYLCASSLAGTGTGNTIYFGEGSWLTVV.